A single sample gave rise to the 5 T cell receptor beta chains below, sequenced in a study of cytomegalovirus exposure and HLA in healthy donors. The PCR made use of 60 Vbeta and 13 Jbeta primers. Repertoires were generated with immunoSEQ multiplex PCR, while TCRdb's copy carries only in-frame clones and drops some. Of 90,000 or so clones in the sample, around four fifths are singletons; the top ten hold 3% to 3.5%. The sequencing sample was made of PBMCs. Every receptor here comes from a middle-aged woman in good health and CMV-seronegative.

DNA for the CDR3: TGTGCCAGCAGCTTTCAAGAAAAGGGGCTTTATGGCTACACCTTC. The encoded protein is CASSFQEKGLYGYTF. The chain uses TRBV7-8 and TRBJ1-2; D perhaps matches TRBD1 (5 bases). Trimming removed 3 bases from V and 5 bases from J, with 16 bases in between. The germline V gene encodes CDR1 SGHVS and CDR2 FQNEAQ. This CDR3 is built from 15 residues.

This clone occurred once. In DNA form, the CDR3 reads TGTGCCAGCAGCTTAGGGCAAAATAGCAATCAGCCCCAGCATTTT. Residues: CASSLGQNSNQPQHF. The chain couples TRBV7-2 to TRBJ1-5; D uncertain. The germline V gene encodes CDR1 SGHTA and CDR2 FQGNSA. The CDR3 totals 15 residues. V dropped 1 base and J dropped 0 bases, with 7 bases sitting between them.

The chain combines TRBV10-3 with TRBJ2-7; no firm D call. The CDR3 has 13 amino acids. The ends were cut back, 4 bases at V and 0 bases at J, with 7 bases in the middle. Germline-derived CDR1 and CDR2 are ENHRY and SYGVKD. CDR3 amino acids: CAISGSGSYEQYF. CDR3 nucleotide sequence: TGTGCCATCAGTGGCTCCGGCTCCTACGAGCAGTACTTC.

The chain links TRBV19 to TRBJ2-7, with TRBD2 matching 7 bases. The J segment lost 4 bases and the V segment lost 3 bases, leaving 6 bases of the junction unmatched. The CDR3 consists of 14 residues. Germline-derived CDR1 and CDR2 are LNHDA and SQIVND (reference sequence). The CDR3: CASSIPGGVYEQYF. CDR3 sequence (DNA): TGTGCCAGTAGTATCCCGGGGGGAGTTTACGAGCAGTACTTC. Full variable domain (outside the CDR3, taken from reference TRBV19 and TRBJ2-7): DGGITQSPKYLFRKEGQNVTLSCEQNLNHDAMYWYRQDPGQGLRLIYYSQIVNDFQKGDIAEGYSVSREKKESFPLTVTSAQKNPTAFYLCASSIPGGVYEQYFGPGTRLTVT.

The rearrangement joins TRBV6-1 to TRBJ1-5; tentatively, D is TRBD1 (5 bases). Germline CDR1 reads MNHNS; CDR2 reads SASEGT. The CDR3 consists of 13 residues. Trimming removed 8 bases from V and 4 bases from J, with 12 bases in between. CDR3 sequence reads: CASVRGGNQPQHF. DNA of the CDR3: TGTGCCAGCGTAAGGGGAGGGAATCAGCCCCAGCATTTT.